Presented here are 16 T cell receptor beta chains from one specimen sequenced in a study of monozygotic twins with inflammatory bowel disease. TCRdb re-called the 5' RACE reads and catalogs CDR3 proteins one per entry, DNA excluded. Recorded for this sample: over 350,000 distinct CDR3 sequences. The sample consisted of blood. Receptors originate from a human donor with ulcerative colitis or Crohn's disease, or a healthy co-twin of an affected twin (not recorded which).

The chain joins TRBV5-4 to TRBJ2-3. Germline CDR1 SGHNT, CDR2 YYREEE (reference sequence). This CDR3 has 13 residues. CDR3 in amino acids: CASSPISTDTQYF.

The V gene is TRBV12-3 or TRBV12-4, the J gene TRBJ2-1. The CDR3 consists of 14 residues. The CDR3 loop is CASSLWVGYNEQFF.

The gene calls are TRBV5-4 and TRBJ2-5. Germline-derived CDR1 and CDR2 are SGHNT and YYREEE (reference sequence). The CDR3 has 14 residues. CDR3 residues: CASSLDQSQETQYF.

The rearrangement links TRBV27 to TRBJ2-1; TCRdb picks TRBD2, but there is no DNA to check that call. The CDR3 length is 14 residues. In germline, CDR1 is MNHEY, CDR2 SMNVEV (reference sequence). This CDR3 reads CASRGLATRNEQFF.

This chain joins TRBV5-1 and TRBJ2-6; the TCRdb D gene call, TRBD1, has no DNA to confirm it. Germline CDR1 is SGHRS and CDR2 is YFSETQ. The CDR3 totals 17 residues. The CDR3 spells CASSRTGFSSGANVLTF.

V usage is TRBV4-1 and J usage is TRBJ1-3. Germline-derived CDR1 and CDR2 are MGHRA and YSYEKL. The CDR3 loop spans 16 amino acids. The CDR3 protein is CASSQDKGFSGNTIYF.

J is TRBJ1-4 and V is TRBV3-1; TCRdb returns TRBD1, unconfirmable since there is no DNA. The CDR3 contains 13 residues. The germline gives CDR1 LGHDT, CDR2 YNNKEL (reference sequence). The CDR3: CASSLRGSEKLFF.

This rearrangement joins TRBV5-1 to TRBJ2-1. The CDR3 contains 14 residues. Germline CDR1 is SGHRS and CDR2 is YFSETQ. CDR3 sequence reads: CASSLGPDYNEQFF.

V is TRBV5-1 and J is TRBJ2-5. Per the germline V gene, CDR1 is SGHRS and CDR2 is YFSETQ. This CDR3 spans 13 amino acids. This chain's CDR3 is CASSEQSQETQYF.

This CDR3 is CASSVSRTGGTEAFF. The chain uses TRBV2 and TRBJ1-1; TCRdb indicates TRBD1, and absent DNA this call remains unverified. From germline, CDR1 is SNHLY and CDR2 FYNNEI. The CDR3 is 15 amino acids.

This chain links TRBV5-1 with TRBJ1-1. Per germline, CDR1 SGHRS and CDR2 YFSETQ. This CDR3 region has 15 residues. CDR3 amino acids: CASSLWWGRNTEAFF.

The rearrangement joins TRBV29-1 to TRBJ1-2; TCRdb indicates TRBD1, and absent DNA this call remains unverified. The CDR3 covers 16 residues. Germline V lookup: CDR1 SQVTM, CDR2 ANQGSEA. The CDR3: CSVDPFPRDKYYGYTF.

V and J are TRBV5-1 and TRBJ2-7. CDR1 and CDR2 from the germline V gene are SGHRS and YFSETQ. The length of the CDR3 is 12 residues. The CDR3 sequence is CASSSPGGEQYF.

This chain uses TRBV7-8 with TRBJ1-5; the D call from TCRdb, TRBD1, cannot be confirmed without DNA. Germline loops: CDR1 SGHVS, CDR2 FQNEAQ. The CDR3 is 19 amino acids. This chain's CDR3 is CASSSPGQGGKHSNQPQHF.

The V and J genes are TRBV15 and TRBJ2-3; with no DNA, the TCRdb D assignment of TRBD1 cannot be verified. CDR1 and CDR2 (germline): LNHNV, YYDKDF (reference sequence). CDR3 length equals 15 residues. The CDR3 here is CATSRELRGTDTQYF.

The chain is built from TRBV20-1 and TRBJ2-1; TCRdb designates TRBD2, a call that cannot be tested without DNA. Germline V lookup: CDR1 DFQATT, CDR2 SNEGSKA (reference sequence). This CDR3 comprises 16 residues. The CDR3 protein is CSASSAGSSSYNEQFF.